This section outlines one T cell receptor (beta chain) sequence together with its context. Many counts were recorded for this clonotype. Its target antigen remains unknown. Qualities for individual bases were not recorded, and no much larger clone is one base off. The data stem from a study of T-cell reconstitution after alpha-beta-depleted transplantation in children (dated by TCRdb to 2015 to 2016). Describing the broader study: T-cell immune reconstitution after TCRalphabeta/CD19-depleted allogeneic hematopoietic cell transplantation in children was quantitatively tracked in the study by means of TCR repertoire profiling.

The library was produced with PCR. Sequencing instrument: Illumina HiSeq 2500. TCR libraries were prepared with molecular barcoding, using unique molecular identifiers to normalize TCRbeta repertoire quantification. TCRdb's own reprocessing of the public reads used fastp at Q25 and MiXCR and kept productive beta chains. Rows are unified per CDR3 protein, each entry keeping the most common DNA and genes. The table for this sample lists hundreds of thousands of distinct CDR3 sequences; roughly a tenth of them were counted only once. The ten largest clones take up 4% of the sample. There are 14 amino acids in the CDR3, from cysteine to phenylalanine inclusive. Solely the CDR3 DNA is kept, with 42 bases framed from the first base. For this chain, trimming is 1 base at the V end and 5 bases at the J end, and the number of junction bases without a gene match is 3.

The specimen was PBMCs from the stem cell graft donor, collected from the stem cell graft. This TCR was sampled from a human donor who donated a stem cell graft to a child with acute myeloid leukemia. The chain joins TRBV12-3 or TRBV12-4 to TRBJ2-7; 9 nucleotides in the junction match TRBD2. The DNA sequence follows: TGTGCCAGCAGTTTAGGGACTAGCGTTAACGAGCAGTACTTC. It encodes CASSLGTSVNEQYF.